These 13 T cell receptor beta chains came from one sample sequenced in a study of beta chain features in type 1 diabetes. What these receptors recognize is not known. Expressed TCRB transcripts were sequenced, since all the RNA that had been isolated was reverse transcribed. Here immunoSEQ multiplex PCR was the method, and the copy in TCRdb shows in-frame clones only, minus some. The sample lists some 200,000 clones, 16% occurring once. Overall study results and limits: All four CD4+ subsets from Type 1 diabetes patients carried moderately but significantly shorter TCRB CDR3s.

The sample comprised naive CD4+ T cells from blood. These receptors were obtained from a man aged 30 to 45 with type 1 diabetes.

Comment on this clone: A much larger clone differs from this one at a single base, so this may be a read error. The genes are TRBV19 and TRBJ2-1; 9 positions match TRBD2. J gave up 2 bases and V 6 bases, and 17 bases lay outside the gene matches. Germline V gene data show CDR1 as LNHDA and CDR2 as SQIVND (reference sequence). The CDR3 is 19 amino acids. CDR3 in DNA: TGTGCCAGTAGCACTAGCGGGCACTCCAACAGGGGCGCCTACAATGAGCAGTTCTTC. Its protein product is CASSTSGHSNRGAYNEQFF. Filled out from reference TRBV19 and TRBJ2-1, the complete variable domain reads DGGITQSPKYLFRKEGQNVTLSCEQNLNHDAMYWYRQDPGQGLRLIYYSQIVNDFQKGDIAEGYSVSREKKESFPLTVTSAQKNPTAFYLCASSTSGHSNRGAYNEQFFGPGTRLTVL.

This chain connects TRBV7-9 to TRBJ2-1, with unresolved D. V lost 3 bases, J lost 5 bases, and 11 bases lay in between. There are 14 residues in the CDR3. Germline V gene data show CDR1 as SEHNR and CDR2 as FQNEAQ (reference sequence). The CDR3 DNA reads TGTGCCAGCAGCTTGTCGTACCTTGACAATGAGCAGTTCTTC. This translates into CASSLSYLDNEQFF.

The chain uses TRBV6-5 and TRBJ2-1; no clear D. V gave up 0 bases and J gave up 10 bases, with 19 bases separating them. Germline V lookup: CDR1 MNHEY, CDR2 SVGAGI. This CDR3 comprises 16 residues. The CDR3 bases are TGTGCCAGCAGTTACTCTGGGGTCCCAAGGCCCTCGGAGCAGTTCTTC. Translating gives CASSYSGVPRPSEQFF.

This clone came up a few times. The chain is built from TRBV10-3 and TRBJ2-5, with 7 bases identical to TRBD1. This CDR3 has 13 residues. The junction had 5 bases not matched to a gene; V was cut back by 10 bases and J by 0 bases. The germline V gene encodes CDR1 ENHRY and CDR2 SYGVKD. In DNA form, the CDR3 reads TGTGCCAATTCGGGACAGTACCAAGAGACCCAGTACTTC. Translating it yields CANSGQYQETQYF.

This clone was seen only a few times. This chain connects TRBV7-3 to TRBJ2-6; no definite D call. CDR1 is SGHTA and CDR2 is FQGTGA in the germline V gene. With 0 bases removed from V and 3 bases from J, the gap between germline ends came to 6 bases. The CDR3 extends over 15 amino acids. DNA for the CDR3: TGTGCCAGCAGCTTAACGAGTATTGGGGCCAACGTCCTGACTTTC. Its protein is CASSLTSIGANVLTF.

This clone was recorded a few times. This specimen includes other DNA sequences encoding the same CDR3. The chain joins TRBV5-1 to TRBJ2-6; no definite D call. The ends were cut back, 0 bases at V and 0 bases at J, with 4 bases in the middle. The CDR3 is made up of 15 amino acids. Germline lookup yields CDR1 SGHRS and CDR2 YFSETQ. The CDR3 spells CASSLESSGANVLTF. The CDR3 DNA follows: TGCGCCAGCAGCTTGGAAAGCTCTGGGGCCAACGTCCTGACTTTC.

V gene TRBV7-9 combines with J gene TRBJ2-7, with D possibly being TRBD2 (5 bases). The CDR3 length is 14 residues. Per the germline V gene, CDR1 is SEHNR and CDR2 is FQNEAQ (reference sequence). V gave up 4 bases and J gave up 3 bases, with 13 bases separating them. In nucleotides, the CDR3 is TGTGCCAGCAGCTCCCCCGAGGGCAGCTACGAGCAGTACTTC. This translates into CASSSPEGSYEQYF.

A few counts support this clone. The chain carries TRBV27 and TRBJ2-4; possible D gene TRBD1, 5 bases. V was shortened by 2 bases and J by 7 bases, with 18 bases between the two germline ends. CDR1 MNHEY and CDR2 SMNVEV come from the germline V gene (reference sequence). This CDR3 has 16 residues. The CDR3 DNA reads as TGTGCCAGCAGTTTACGTCAGGGATATCTAGAGAACATTCAGTACTTC. It codes for CASSLRQGYLENIQYF.

V and J are TRBV30 and TRBJ2-2; 7 bases are a match to TRBD1. Germline V gene sequence: CDR1 GTSNPN, CDR2 SVGIG (reference sequence). With 4 bases clipped from V and 6 bases from J, the junction kept 5 bases outside the gene matches. The CDR3 sequence is 13 residues long. CDR3: CAWILQGPGELFF. CDR3 bases: TGTGCCTGGATTTTACAGGGGCCCGGGGAGCTGTTTTTT. The full variable domain, completed using reference TRBV30 and TRBJ2-2, is SQTIHQWPATLVQPVGSPLSLECTVEGTSNPNLYWYRQAAGRGLQLLFYSVGIGQISSEVPQNLSASRPQDRQFILSSKKLLLSDSGFYLCAWILQGPGELFFGEGSRLTVL.

V is TRBV2 and J is TRBJ2-4, with TRBD1 as a possible D gene (5 bases). Per germline, CDR1 SNHLY and CDR2 FYNNEI. The CDR3 has 15 residues. With 1 base removed from V and 9 bases from J, the gap between germline ends came to 16 bases. The CDR3 nucleotides read TGTGCCAGCAGTGAAGAGGTCCGTCCAGGGATCATTCAGTACTTC. It specifies CASSEEVRPGIIQYF.

This clone was detected only a few times. This chain connects TRBV7-9 to TRBJ2-1, with D uncertain. This CDR3 is 12 amino acids long. The ends were cut back, 5 bases at V and 10 bases at J, with 12 bases in the middle. Germline CDR1 is SEHNR and CDR2 is FQNEAQ (reference sequence). The CDR3 here is CASSRVQDEQFF. The CDR3 DNA reads as TGTGCCAGCAGCCGGGTCCAGGACGAGCAGTTCTTC.

In its sample, this clone was seen a few times. The chain carries TRBV14 and TRBJ2-3; D remains unclear. Germline assignment: CDR1 SGHDN and CDR2 FVKESK. This CDR3 contains 17 residues. Trimming stripped 0 bases from V and 3 bases from J, with 16 bases between. The CDR3 region has the DNA TGTGCCAGCAGCCAAGATTCAACGGCACCGGGTACAGATACGCAGTATTTT. Its translation is CASSQDSTAPGTDTQYF.

This chain connects TRBV28 to TRBJ1-1; TRBD1 aligns across 8 bases. The CDR3 length is 10 residues. V lost 10 bases and J lost 9; bases outside the gene matches: 4. CDR1 MDHEN and CDR2 SYDVKM come from the germline V gene. This CDR3 reads CATDRGQAFF. The CDR3 DNA follows: TGTGCCACCGACAGGGGACAAGCTTTCTTT. Full variable domain (missing parts from reference TRBV28 and TRBJ1-1): DVKVTQSSRYLVKRTGEKVFLECVQDMDHENMFWYRQDPGLGLRLIYFSYDVKMKEKGDIPEGYSVSREKKERFSLILESASTNQTSMYLCATDRGQAFFGQGTRLTVV.